This T cell receptor (beta chain) was identified in a study of T cells after yellow fever vaccination. Study in general: Low-cell-number fractions underwent preparation using SMART-Seq v4 Ultra Low Input.

Germline CDR1 is SQVTM and CDR2 is ANQGSEA. The CDR3 is made up of 13 amino acids. Trimming removed 5 bases from V and 5 bases from J, with 16 bases in between. Points from the study as a whole: Across the CD4 and CD8 compartments, a small share of clonotypes was present in both. FACS-sorted repertoires could harbor abundant contaminating bulk-population clonotypes.

This clonotype was counted a few times. The antigen remains unidentified. The TCR cDNA carried a universal primer site and UMIs from 5'RACE template switching. TCRdb fed the 5' RACE reads into MiXCR, producing one record per CDR3 protein. The sample consists of some 600,000 distinct CDR3 sequences, approximately 16% of them appearing once. J is TRBJ2-7 and V is TRBV29-1; D not resolved. This TCR derives from a man between 18 and 29 years old who received the YFV17D yellow fever vaccine. The material sequenced was PBMCs, taken about 5 days after the first yellow fever vaccination. Here the CDR3 reads CSVFWTITNEQYF. Here the CDR3 DNA reads TGCAGCGTTTTTTGGACCATAACCAACGAGCAGTACTTC.